Listed below are T cell receptor beta chains from one sample, sequenced in a study of blood T cell repertoires in COVID-19. Sequencing used immunoSEQ multiplex PCR; TCRdb keeps in-frame clones, though not all of them. The sample records tens of thousands of clones, around nine tenths being singletons. Source material: peripheral blood. The receptor set was obtained from a woman aged 80 or over with acute or convalescent COVID-19. The CDR3 runs from the conserved cysteine through the conserved F or W. Fields, in order: J gene, CDR3 length, clone size, D gene, V gene, CDR3 protein, CDR3 DNA. D genes are given only for firm matches. Clone size, where shown, is once, few, many, or a class for clones that have expanded.

j_call: TRBJ1-3
cdr3_length: 16
clone_size: NA
d_call: TRBD1
v_call: TRBV19
cdr3_aa: CASSTGQPNSGNTIYF
cdr3_nt: TGTGCCAGTAGTACGGGACAGCCCAACTCTGGAAACACCATATATTTT

j_call: TRBJ1-4
cdr3_length: 14
clone_size: NA
d_call: NA
v_call: TRBV5-1
cdr3_aa: CASSGTGSNEKLFF
cdr3_nt: TGCGCCAGCAGCGGTACAGGGAGTAATGAAAAACTGTTTTTT

j_call: TRBJ1-2
cdr3_length: 14
clone_size: NA
d_call: NA
v_call: TRBV5-1
cdr3_aa: CASRGQPESYGYTF
cdr3_nt: TGCGCCAGCAGAGGACAGCCCGAAAGCTATGGCTACACCTTC

j_call: TRBJ1-2
cdr3_length: 16
clone_size: NA
d_call: TRBD1
v_call: TRBV10-2
cdr3_aa: CASSQTGVKASYGYTF
cdr3_nt: TGCGCCAGCAGTCAGACAGGGGTCAAGGCTAGCTATGGCTACACCTTC

j_call: TRBJ2-3
cdr3_length: 15
clone_size: NA
d_call: NA
v_call: TRBV5-1
cdr3_aa: CASSPGTSPGDTQYF
cdr3_nt: TGCGCCAGCAGCCCCGGCACCAGCCCCGGGGATACGCAGTATTTT

j_call: TRBJ2-3
cdr3_length: 15
clone_size: NA
d_call: NA
v_call: TRBV18
cdr3_aa: CASSPGGEGTDTQYF
cdr3_nt: TGTGCCAGCTCACCGGGAGGTGAAGGCACAGATACGCAGTATTTT

j_call: TRBJ2-1
cdr3_length: 15
clone_size: NA
d_call: NA
v_call: TRBV6-1
cdr3_aa: CASSEGWGGPNEQFF
cdr3_nt: TGTGCCAGCAGTGAAGGCTGGGGGGGGCCCAATGAGCAGTTCTTC

j_call: TRBJ1-2
cdr3_length: 12
clone_size: NA
d_call: TRBD1
v_call: TRBV29-1
cdr3_aa: CSGGDRGYGYTF
cdr3_nt: TGCAGCGGGGGGGACAGGGGTTATGGCTACACCTTC

j_call: TRBJ1-1
cdr3_length: 15
clone_size: NA
d_call: TRBD1
v_call: TRBV7-9
cdr3_aa: CASSQIWGQWAEAFF
cdr3_nt: TGTGCCAGCAGCCAAATCTGGGGACAGTGGGCTGAAGCTTTCTTT

j_call: TRBJ2-7
cdr3_length: 11
clone_size: NA
d_call: NA
v_call: TRBV20-1
cdr3_aa: CSARDVNEQYF
cdr3_nt: TGCAGTGCTAGAGATGTTAACGAGCAGTACTTC

j_call: TRBJ2-1
cdr3_length: 16
clone_size: once
d_call: NA
v_call: TRBV25-1
cdr3_aa: CASSEIGRSPYNEQFF
cdr3_nt: TGTGCCAGCAGTGAAATAGGTAGGAGCCCCTACAATGAGCAGTTCTTC

j_call: TRBJ2-4
cdr3_length: 19
clone_size: NA
d_call: TRBD2
v_call: TRBV4-1
cdr3_aa: CASSPRVTSGGVAKNIQYF
cdr3_nt: TGCGCCAGCAGCCCGAGGGTGACTAGCGGGGGAGTAGCCAAAAACATTCAGTACTTC

j_call: TRBJ1-3
cdr3_length: 15
clone_size: NA
d_call: NA
v_call: TRBV7-9
cdr3_aa: CASSLAGAGGNTIYF
cdr3_nt: TGTGCCAGCAGCTTAGCAGGGGCTGGCGGAAACACCATATATTTT

j_call: TRBJ2-2
cdr3_length: 14
clone_size: NA
d_call: NA
v_call: TRBV19
cdr3_aa: CASSQGTITGELFF
cdr3_nt: TGTGCCAGTAGCCAAGGAACTATCACCGGGGAGCTGTTTTTT

j_call: TRBJ2-3
cdr3_length: 14
clone_size: NA
d_call: NA
v_call: TRBV10-3
cdr3_aa: CAISGPELGDTQYF
cdr3_nt: TGTGCCATCAGTGGCCCCGAACTCGGAGATACGCAGTATTTT

j_call: TRBJ2-7
cdr3_length: 15
clone_size: NA
d_call: TRBD2
v_call: TRBV3-1/TRBV3-2
cdr3_aa: CASSLGYSGDVEQYF
cdr3_nt: TGTGCCAGCAGCCTTGGATATAGCGGGGATGTGGAGCAGTACTTC

j_call: TRBJ2-1
cdr3_length: 17
clone_size: NA
d_call: TRBD2
v_call: TRBV4-2
cdr3_aa: CASSLVLASGGVVEQFF
cdr3_nt: TGTGCCAGCAGCCTAGTACTTGCTAGCGGGGGAGTTGTTGAGCAGTTCTTC

j_call: TRBJ1-2
cdr3_length: 14
clone_size: NA
d_call: NA
v_call: TRBV7-9
cdr3_aa: CASSLGSWSYGYTF
cdr3_nt: TGTGCCAGCAGCTTAGGGAGTTGGAGCTATGGCTACACCTTC

j_call: TRBJ1-4
cdr3_length: 16
clone_size: NA
d_call: NA
v_call: TRBV28
cdr3_aa: CASSFPGGDLNEKLFF
cdr3_nt: TGTGCCAGCAGTTTCCCCGGAGGGGATCTTAATGAAAAACTGTTTTTT

j_call: TRBJ2-1
cdr3_length: 13
clone_size: NA
d_call: NA
v_call: TRBV30
cdr3_aa: CAWRAGAYNEQFF
cdr3_nt: TGTGCCTGGAGGGCAGGGGCGTACAATGAGCAGTTCTTC

j_call: TRBJ2-3
cdr3_length: 16
clone_size: once
d_call: NA
v_call: TRBV5-1
cdr3_aa: CASSFSPSPRTDTQYF
cdr3_nt: TGCGCCAGCAGCTTCTCACCCAGTCCTCGCACAGATACGCAGTATTTT

j_call: TRBJ1-1
cdr3_length: 13
clone_size: NA
d_call: TRBD1
v_call: TRBV2
cdr3_aa: CASSEEGATEAFF
cdr3_nt: TGTGCCAGCAGTGAAGAGGGGGCCACTGAAGCTTTCTTT

j_call: TRBJ2-3
cdr3_length: 15
clone_size: few
d_call: TRBD2
v_call: TRBV7-8
cdr3_aa: CASSRDSRGGDTQYF
cdr3_nt: TGTGCCAGCAGCCGGGACTCCCGCGGGGGGGATACGCAGTATTTT